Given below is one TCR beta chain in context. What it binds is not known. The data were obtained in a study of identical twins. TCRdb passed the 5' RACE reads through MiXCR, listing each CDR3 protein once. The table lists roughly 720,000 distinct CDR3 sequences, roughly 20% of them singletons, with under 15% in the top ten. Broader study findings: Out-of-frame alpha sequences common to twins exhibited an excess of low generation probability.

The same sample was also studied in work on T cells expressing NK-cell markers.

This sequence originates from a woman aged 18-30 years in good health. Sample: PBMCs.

The CDR3 sequence: CASSLEQGGETQYF. The DNA for the CDR3 is TGCGCCAGCAGCTTGGAACAGGGGGGAGAGACCCAGTACTTC. The chain has TRBV5-1 and TRBJ2-5, with 8 bases aligning to TRBD1. Germline-derived CDR1 and CDR2 are SGHRS and YFSETQ. This CDR3 spans 14 amino acids. After removal of 0 bases from V and 4 bases from J, the junction contained 2 bases not matched to a gene.